The clone carrying this T cell receptor beta chain was seen more than once but under ten times. Sample time point: newly diagnosed GD, antithyroid drugs for less than 3 months. There was RNA extracted from PBMCs, and the TCR library was made from it. Nine milliliters of peripheral blood went into EDTA tubes. The record originates from a study of regulatory T cells in long-lasting Graves disease. This CDR3 is 15 amino acids long. Germline trimming cut 3 bases from V and 3 bases from J; bases unmatched to any gene: 7. The germline V gene encodes CDR1 MDHEN and CDR2 SYDVKM. TCR beta libraries were built with iRepertoire HTBI primers and Arm-PCR of CDR3 regions. TCRdb ran MiXCR on the multiplex PCR reads and lists one entry per CDR3 protein. The sample has about 400,000 distinct CDR3 sequences, about 15% seen once. This same sample was also taken into another study, of T cells in Graves' hyperthyroidism and ophthalmopathy. That work states: Among thyroid clonotypes expanded above 0.001, most also appeared in blood.

This TCR came from a woman in her forties with Graves disease. The sample here was peripheral blood mononuclear cells (PBMCs), taken at new diagnosis, from a patient treated with antithyroid drugs. The rearrangement joins TRBV28 to TRBJ2-5; 7 bases are a match to TRBD2. This CDR3 is CASSFSRGDEETQYF. In DNA, the CDR3 is TGTGCCAGCAGTTTTTCCCGGGGGGATGAAGAGACCCAGTACTTC. Supplemented by reference TRBV28 and TRBJ2-5, the full variable domain reads DVKVTQSSRYLVKRTGEKVFLECVQDMDHENMFWYRQDPGLGLRLIYFSYDVKMKEKGDIPEGYSVSREKKERFSLILESASTNQTSMYLCASSFSRGDEETQYFGPGTRLLVL.